This T cell receptor (beta chain) derives from a study of CD8+CD57+ T cells in acquired aplastic anemia. The count of this clonotype is one. What it binds is not known. The V gene's germline CDR1 is SGHTA and CDR2 FQGNSA. Trimming took off 0 bases at V and 4 bases at J, with 6 bases between the two ends. The CDR3 consists of 13 residues. Profiling that covered TCR beta VDJ and CDR3 relied on genomic DNA as its template. From the reads, TCRdb called clonotypes with MiXCR, one entry per CDR3 protein. The table lists 60,000 to 75,000 distinct CDR3 sequences, less than 65% of them singletons. Study observations and caveats: Comparison of patients with controls identified nearly 30 shared CD8+ CDR3 sequences.

Sequenced: sorted CD4+, CD8+, or CD8+CD57+ T cells (not recorded which) from PBMCs. This receptor was identified in a human donor in good health, serving as a control. The chain has TRBV7-2 and TRBJ1-2; D is unclear. CDR3 sequence (DNA): TGTGCCAGCAGCTTAGCGCACAGCTATGGCTACACCTTC. It encodes CASSLAHSYGYTF.